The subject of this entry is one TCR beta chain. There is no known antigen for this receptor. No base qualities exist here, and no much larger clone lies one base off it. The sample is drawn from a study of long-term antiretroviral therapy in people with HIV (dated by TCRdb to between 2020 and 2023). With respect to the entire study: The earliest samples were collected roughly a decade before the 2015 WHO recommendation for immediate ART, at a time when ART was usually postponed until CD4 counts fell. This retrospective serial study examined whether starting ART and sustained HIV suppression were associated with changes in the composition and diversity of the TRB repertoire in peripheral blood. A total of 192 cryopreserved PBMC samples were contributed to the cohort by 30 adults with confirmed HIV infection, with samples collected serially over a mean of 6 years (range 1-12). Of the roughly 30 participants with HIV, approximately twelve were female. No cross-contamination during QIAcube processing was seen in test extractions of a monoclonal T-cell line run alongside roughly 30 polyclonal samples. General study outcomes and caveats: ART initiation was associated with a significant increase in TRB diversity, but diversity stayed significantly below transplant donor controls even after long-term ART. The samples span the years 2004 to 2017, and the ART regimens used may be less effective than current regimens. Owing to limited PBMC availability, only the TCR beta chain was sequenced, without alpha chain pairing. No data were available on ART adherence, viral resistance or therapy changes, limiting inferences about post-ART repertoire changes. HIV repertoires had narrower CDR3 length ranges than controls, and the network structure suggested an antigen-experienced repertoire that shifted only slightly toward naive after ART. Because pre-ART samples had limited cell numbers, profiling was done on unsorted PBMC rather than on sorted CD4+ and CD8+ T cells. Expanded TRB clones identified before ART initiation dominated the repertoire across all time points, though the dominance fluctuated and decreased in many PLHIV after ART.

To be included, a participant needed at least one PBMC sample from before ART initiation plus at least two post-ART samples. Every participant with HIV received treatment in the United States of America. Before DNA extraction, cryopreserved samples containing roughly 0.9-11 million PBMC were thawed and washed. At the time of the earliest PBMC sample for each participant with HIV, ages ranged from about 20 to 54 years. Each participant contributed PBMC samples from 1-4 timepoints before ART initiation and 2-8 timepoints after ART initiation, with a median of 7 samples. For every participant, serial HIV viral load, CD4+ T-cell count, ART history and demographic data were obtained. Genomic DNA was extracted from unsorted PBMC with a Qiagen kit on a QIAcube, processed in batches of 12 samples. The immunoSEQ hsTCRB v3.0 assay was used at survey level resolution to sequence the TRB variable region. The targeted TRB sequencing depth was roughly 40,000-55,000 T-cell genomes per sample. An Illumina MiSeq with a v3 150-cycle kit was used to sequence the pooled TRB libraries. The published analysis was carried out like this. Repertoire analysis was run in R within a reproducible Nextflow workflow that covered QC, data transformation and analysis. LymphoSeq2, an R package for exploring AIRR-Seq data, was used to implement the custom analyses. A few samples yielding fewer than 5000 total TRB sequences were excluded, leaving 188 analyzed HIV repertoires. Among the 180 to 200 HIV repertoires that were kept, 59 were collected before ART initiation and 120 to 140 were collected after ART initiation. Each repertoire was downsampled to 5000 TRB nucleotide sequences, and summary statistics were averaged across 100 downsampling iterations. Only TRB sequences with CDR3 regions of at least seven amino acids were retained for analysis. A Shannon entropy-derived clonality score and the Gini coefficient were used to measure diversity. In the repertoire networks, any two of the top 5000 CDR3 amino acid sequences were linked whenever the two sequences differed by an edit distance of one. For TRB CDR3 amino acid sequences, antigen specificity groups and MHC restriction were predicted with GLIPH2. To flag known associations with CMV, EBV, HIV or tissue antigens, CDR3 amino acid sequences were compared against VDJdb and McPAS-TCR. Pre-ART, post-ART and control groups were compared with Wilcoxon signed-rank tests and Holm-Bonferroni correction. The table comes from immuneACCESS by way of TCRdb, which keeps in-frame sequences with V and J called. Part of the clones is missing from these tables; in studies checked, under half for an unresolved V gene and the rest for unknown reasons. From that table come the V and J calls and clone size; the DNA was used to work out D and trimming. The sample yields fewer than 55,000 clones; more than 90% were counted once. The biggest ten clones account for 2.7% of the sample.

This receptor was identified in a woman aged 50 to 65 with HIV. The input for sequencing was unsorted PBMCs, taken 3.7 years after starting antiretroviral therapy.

In nucleotide form, the sequence is TGTGCCAGCAGTTTCTTGAGGGAGGGAGAGCAGTACTTC. Its product reads: CASSFLREGEQYF. The V gene is TRBV6-5 and the J gene is TRBJ2-7; 7 bases in between match TRBD2. From cysteine to phenylalanine, the CDR3 is 13 amino acids long. The entry retains the CDR3 DNA only, 39 bases that are in frame from base 1. In the germline V gene, CDR1 corresponds to MNHEY and CDR2 to SVGAGI. V trim: 4 bases; J trim: 7 bases; unmatched bases: 7.